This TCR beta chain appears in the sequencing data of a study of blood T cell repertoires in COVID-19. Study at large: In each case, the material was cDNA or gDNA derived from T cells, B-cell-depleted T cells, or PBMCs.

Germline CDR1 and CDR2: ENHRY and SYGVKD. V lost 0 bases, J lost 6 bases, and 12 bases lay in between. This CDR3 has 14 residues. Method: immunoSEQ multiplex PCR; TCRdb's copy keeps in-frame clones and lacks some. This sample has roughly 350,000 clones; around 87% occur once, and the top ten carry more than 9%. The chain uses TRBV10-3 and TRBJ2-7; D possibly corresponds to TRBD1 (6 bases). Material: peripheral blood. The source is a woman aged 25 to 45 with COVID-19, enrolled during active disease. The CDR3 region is CAISESGRGSEQYF. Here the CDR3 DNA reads TGTGCCATCAGTGAGTCTGGCAGGGGAAGCGAGCAGTACTTC.